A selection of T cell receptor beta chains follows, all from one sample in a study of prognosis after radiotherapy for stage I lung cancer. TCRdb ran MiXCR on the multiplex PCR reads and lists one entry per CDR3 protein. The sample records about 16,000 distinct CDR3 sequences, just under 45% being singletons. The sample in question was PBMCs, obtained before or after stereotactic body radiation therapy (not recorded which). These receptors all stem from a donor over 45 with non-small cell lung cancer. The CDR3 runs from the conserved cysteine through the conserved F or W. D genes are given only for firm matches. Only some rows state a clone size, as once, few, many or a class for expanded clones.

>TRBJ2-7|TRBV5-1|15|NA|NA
TGCGCCAGCAGCTTGATATCTAGCAGCTCCTACGAGCAGTACTTC
CASSLISSSSYEQYF
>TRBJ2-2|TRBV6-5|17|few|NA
TGTGCCAGCAGTTCCCCGGTTAGAGCGGTCCACACCGGGGAGCCGTTTTTT
CASSSPVRAVHTGEPFF
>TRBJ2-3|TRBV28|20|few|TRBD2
TGTGCCAGCAGTCCTATCACCGGGACTAACAAACAAGGAAGCACAGATACGCAGTATTTT
CASSPITGTNKQGSTDTQYF
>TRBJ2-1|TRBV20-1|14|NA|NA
TGCAGTGCGACCACATGGAGGGCCTACAATGAGCAGTTCTTC
CSATTWRAYNEQFF
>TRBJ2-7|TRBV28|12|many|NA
TGTGCCAGCAGTTTGGGGGTGTACGAGCAGTACTTC
CASSLGVYEQYF
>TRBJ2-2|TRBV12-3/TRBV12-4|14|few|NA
TGTGCCAGCAATGACAGGACGAACACCGGGGAGCTGTTTTTT
CASNDRTNTGELFF
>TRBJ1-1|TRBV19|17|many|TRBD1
TGTGCCACCTCCCACGGGGCAGGGGGCCTGGGGAACACTGAAGCTTTCTTT
CATSHGAGGLGNTEAFF
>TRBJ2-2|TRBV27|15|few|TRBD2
TGTGCCAGCAGTATGACTAGCGGGAGTCCCGGGAAGCTGTTTTTT
CASSMTSGSPGKLFF
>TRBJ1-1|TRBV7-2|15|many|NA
TGTGCCAGCAGCTATACAGCTTCTATGAACACTGAAGCTTTCTTT
CASSYTASMNTEAFF
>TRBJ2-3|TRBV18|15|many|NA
TGTGCCAGCTCACCTCCTAACCTTAGCACAGATACGCAGTATTTT
CASSPPNLSTDTQYF
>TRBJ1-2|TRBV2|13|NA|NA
TGTGCCAGCAGTGAGGTTGGGGTGGATGGCTACACCTTC
CASSEVGVDGYTF
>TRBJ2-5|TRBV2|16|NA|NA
TGTGCCAGCAGTGGAGGAACAGGGAGGAGGCAAGAGACCCAGTACTTC
CASSGGTGRRQETQYF
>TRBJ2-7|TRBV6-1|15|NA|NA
TGTGCCAGCAGCGGCCGGGGTGCTGGCTCCTACGAGCAGTACTTC
CASSGRGAGSYEQYF
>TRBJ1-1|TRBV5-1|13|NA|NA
TGCGCCAGCAGCTTGAGTCTGAACACTGAAGCTTTCTTT
CASSLSLNTEAFF
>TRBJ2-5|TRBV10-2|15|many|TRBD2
TGCGCCAGCAGTGAGAGTAGCGGGACTCCCGGGACCCAGTACTTC
CASSESSGTPGTQYF
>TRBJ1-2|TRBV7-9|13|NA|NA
TGTGCCAGCAGCATAGATCCTCACATGGAGTACACCTTC
CASSIDPHMEYTF
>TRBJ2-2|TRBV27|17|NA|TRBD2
TGTGCCAGCAGTCGGACTAGCGGGAGAGCCCGCACCGGGGAGCTGTTTTTT
CASSRTSGRARTGELFF
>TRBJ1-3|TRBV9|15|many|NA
TGTGCCAGCAGCCTGGGGGGGGCGTCGAGAAACACCATATATTTT
CASSLGGASRNTIYF
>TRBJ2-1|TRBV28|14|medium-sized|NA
TGTGCCAGTAAGACTGGGAGCTCCTACAATGAGCAGTTCTTC
CASKTGSSYNEQFF
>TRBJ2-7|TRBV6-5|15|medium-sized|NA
TGTGCCAGCAGTTACTCGATCGGGTCTTCCTACGAGCAGTACTTC
CASSYSIGSSYEQYF
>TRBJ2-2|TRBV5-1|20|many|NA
TGCGCCAGCAGCTTCTATAGAACCGAGATCAGCGGACGTAACACCGGGGAGCTGTTTTTT
CASSFYRTEISGRNTGELFF
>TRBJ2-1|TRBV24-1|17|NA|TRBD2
TGTGCCACCAGTGATCTCCCTCACAGCGGGAAGGACAATGAGCAGTTCTTC
CATSDLPHSGKDNEQFF
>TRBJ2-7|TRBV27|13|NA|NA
TGTGCCAGCAGAGACATTAGTGTACGCGAGCAGTACTTC
CASRDISVREQYF
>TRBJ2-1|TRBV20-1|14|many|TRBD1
TGCAGTGCTCGCCCGAGACAGGGTTACAATGAGCAGTTCTTC
CSARPRQGYNEQFF
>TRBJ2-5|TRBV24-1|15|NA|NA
TGTGCCACCAGTGATCCCACACCGTATGGAGAGACCCAGTACTTC
CATSDPTPYGETQYF
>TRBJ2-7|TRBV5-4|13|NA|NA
TGTGCCAGCAGCCCCGTAGGACAGAACGAGCAGTACTTC
CASSPVGQNEQYF
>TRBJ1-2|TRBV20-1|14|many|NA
TGCAGTGCTACCAGGTCCTACGGGGACTATGGCTACACCTTC
CSATRSYGDYGYTF
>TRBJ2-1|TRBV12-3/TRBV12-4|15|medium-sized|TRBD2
TGTGCCAGCAGGTTGGGACTAGCGGAAAATAATGAGCAGTTCTTC
CASRLGLAENNEQFF
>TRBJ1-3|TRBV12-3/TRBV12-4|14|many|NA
TGTGCCAGCAGGCCACAGGGCTCTGGAAACACCATATATTTT
CASRPQGSGNTIYF
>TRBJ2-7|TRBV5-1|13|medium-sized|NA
TGCGCCAGCTCGCAGGGGGGACCCTACGAGCAGTACTTC
CASSQGGPYEQYF
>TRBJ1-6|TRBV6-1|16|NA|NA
TGTGCCATCAGTGAGACGCTAAAATTTGTGAATTCACCCCTCCACTTT
CAISETLKFVNSPLHF
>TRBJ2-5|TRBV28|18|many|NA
TGTGCCAGCAGTTTATTCACAGGGCTGGCCGTGTACCAAGAGACCCAGTACTTC
CASSLFTGLAVYQETQYF
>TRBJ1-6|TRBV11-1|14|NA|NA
TGTGTCAGCAGCTTGAACTCAAATAACTCACCCCTCCACTTT
CVSSLNSNNSPLHF
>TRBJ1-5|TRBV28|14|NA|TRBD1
TGTGCCAGCAGTGAAATGGCAGGGGGACAGCCCCAGCATTTT
CASSEMAGGQPQHF
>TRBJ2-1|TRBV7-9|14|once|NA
TGTGCCAGCAGCTTAAGTAGCTTGTACAATGAGCAGTTCTTC
CASSLSSLYNEQFF
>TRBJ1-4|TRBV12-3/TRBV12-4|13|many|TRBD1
TGTGCCAGCAGTTTCCAGGGGGCAGGGAAACTGTTTTTT
CASSFQGAGKLFF
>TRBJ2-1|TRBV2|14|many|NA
TGTGCCAGCCACCAGGGCCTAGTTTACAATGAGCAGTTCTTC
CASHQGLVYNEQFF
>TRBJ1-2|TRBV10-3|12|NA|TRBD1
TGTGCCATCAGTGAAACTGGACAGGAAGAATCCTTC
CAISETGQEESF
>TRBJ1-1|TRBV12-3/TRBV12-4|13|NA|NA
TGTGCCAGCAGTCCAGGGGTGAGCACTGAAGCTTTCTTT
CASSPGVSTEAFF
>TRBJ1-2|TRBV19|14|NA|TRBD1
TGTGCCAGTAGTCCGGGACAGGGGACCTATGGCTACACCTTC
CASSPGQGTYGYTF
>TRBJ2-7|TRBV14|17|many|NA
TGTGCCAGCAGCCCCCTGCAAGGTAGCGGCAGCTCCTACGAGCAGTACTTC
CASSPLQGSGSSYEQYF
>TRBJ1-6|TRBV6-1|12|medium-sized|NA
TGTGCCAGCACACAAGGAAATTCACCCCTCCACTTT
CASTQGNSPLHF
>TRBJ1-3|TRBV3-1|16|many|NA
TGTGCCAGCAGCCAAGGGAGGCTCCTATCTGGAAACACCATATATTTT
CASSQGRLLSGNTIYF
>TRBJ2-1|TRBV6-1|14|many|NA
TGTGCCAGCAGCCGCCCCGGGACATACAATGAGCAGTTCTTC
CASSRPGTYNEQFF
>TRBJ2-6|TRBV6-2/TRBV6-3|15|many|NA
TGTGCCAGCACCGACGGGTCCTCTGGGGCCAACGTCCTGACTTTC
CASTDGSSGANVLTF
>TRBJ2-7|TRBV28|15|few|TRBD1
TGTGCCAGCAGTACCGAAGGACAGGGTAAGGACGAGCAGTACTTC
CASSTEGQGKDEQYF
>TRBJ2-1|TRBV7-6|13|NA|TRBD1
TGTGCCAGCAGCTTTTCAACAGGGGATGAGCAGTTCTTC
CASSFSTGDEQFF
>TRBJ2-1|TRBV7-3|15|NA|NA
TGTGCCAGCAGCCGGGGGAGGACAGCTCTCAATGAGCAGTTCTTC
CASSRGRTALNEQFF
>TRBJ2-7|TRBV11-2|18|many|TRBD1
TGTGCCAGCAGCTACCCGAGGGGACAGGCTAAAAGCTCCTACGAGCAGTACTTC
CASSYPRGQAKSSYEQYF
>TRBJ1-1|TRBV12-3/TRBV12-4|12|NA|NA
TGTGCCAGCAGTTTAGTTTCCAATGAAGATTTCTTT
CASSLVSNEDFF
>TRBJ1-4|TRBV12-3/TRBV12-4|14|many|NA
TGTGCCAGCAGTTTAGTGTCAGGGGATGAAAAACTGTTTTTT
CASSLVSGDEKLFF
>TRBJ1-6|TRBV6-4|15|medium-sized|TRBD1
TGTGCCAGCAGTGCGACAGGGGCCTATAATTCACCCCTCCACTTT
CASSATGAYNSPLHF
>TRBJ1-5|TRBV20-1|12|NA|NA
TGCAGTGCTAGAGCCCGGGATCAGCCCCAGCATTTT
CSARARDQPQHF
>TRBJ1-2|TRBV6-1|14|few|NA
TGTGCCAGCAGCCACCCTGGTGGGTACTATGGCTACACCTTC
CASSHPGGYYGYTF
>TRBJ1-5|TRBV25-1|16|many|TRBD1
TGTGCCAGCAGTGATCAACAGGGGGCGAGCAATCAGCCCCAGCATTTT
CASSDQQGASNQPQHF
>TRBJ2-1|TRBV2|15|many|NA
TGTGCCAGCAGTGAGAGGAGCGGTGCCTACAATGAGCAGTTCTTC
CASSERSGAYNEQFF
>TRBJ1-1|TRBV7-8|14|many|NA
TGTGCCAGCAGCTTAGAATGGGGGCGGGGTGAAGCTTTCTTT
CASSLEWGRGEAFF